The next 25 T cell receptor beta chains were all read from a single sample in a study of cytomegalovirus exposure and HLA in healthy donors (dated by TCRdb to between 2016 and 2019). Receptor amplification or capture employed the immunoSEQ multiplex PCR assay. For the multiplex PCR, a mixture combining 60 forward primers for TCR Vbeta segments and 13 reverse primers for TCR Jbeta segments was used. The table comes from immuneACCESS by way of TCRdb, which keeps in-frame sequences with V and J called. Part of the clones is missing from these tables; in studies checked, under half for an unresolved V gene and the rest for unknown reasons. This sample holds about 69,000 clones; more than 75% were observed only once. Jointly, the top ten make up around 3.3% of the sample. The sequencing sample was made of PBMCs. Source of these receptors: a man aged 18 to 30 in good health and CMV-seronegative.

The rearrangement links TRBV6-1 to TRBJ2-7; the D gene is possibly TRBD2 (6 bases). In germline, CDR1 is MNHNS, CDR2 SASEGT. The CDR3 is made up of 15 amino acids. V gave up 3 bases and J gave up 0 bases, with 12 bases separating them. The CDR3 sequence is CASSDRGMSSYEQYV. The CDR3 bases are TGTGCCAGCAGTGATCGGGGGATGAGCTCCTACGAGCAGTACGTC.

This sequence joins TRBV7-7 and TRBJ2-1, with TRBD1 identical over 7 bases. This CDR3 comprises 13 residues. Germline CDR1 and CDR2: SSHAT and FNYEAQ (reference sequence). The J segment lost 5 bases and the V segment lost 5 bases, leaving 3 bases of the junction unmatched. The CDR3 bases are TGTGCCAGCAGCCGTGACAGGGACAATGAGCAGTTCTTC. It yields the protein CASSRDRDNEQFF.

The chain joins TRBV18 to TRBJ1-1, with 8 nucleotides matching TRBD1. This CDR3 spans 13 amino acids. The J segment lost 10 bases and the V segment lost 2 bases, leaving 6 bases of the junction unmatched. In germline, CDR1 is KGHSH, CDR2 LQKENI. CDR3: CASSPTVDRGAFF. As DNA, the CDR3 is TGTGCCAGCTCACCAACCGTCGACAGGGGAGCTTTCTTT.

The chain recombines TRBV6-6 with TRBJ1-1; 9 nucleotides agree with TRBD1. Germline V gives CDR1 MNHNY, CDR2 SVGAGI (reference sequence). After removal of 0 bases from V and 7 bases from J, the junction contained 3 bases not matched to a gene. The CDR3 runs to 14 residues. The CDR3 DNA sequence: TGTGCCAGCAGTTACTCGGGACAGGGAGGTGAAGCTTTCTTT. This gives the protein CASSYSGQGGEAFF.

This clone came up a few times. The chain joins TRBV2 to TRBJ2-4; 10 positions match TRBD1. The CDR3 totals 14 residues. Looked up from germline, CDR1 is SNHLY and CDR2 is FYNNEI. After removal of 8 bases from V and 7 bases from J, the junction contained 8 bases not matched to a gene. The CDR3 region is CASSLSTGGNIQYF. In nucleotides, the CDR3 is TGTGCCAGCTCTCTATCGACAGGGGGCAACATTCAGTACTTC.

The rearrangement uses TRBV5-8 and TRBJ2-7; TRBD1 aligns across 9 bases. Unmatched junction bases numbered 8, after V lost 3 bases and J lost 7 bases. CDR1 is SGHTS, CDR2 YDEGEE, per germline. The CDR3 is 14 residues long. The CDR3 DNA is TGTGCCAGCAGCTATAGAAACAGGGGGCGAGAGCAGTACTTC. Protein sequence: CASSYRNRGREQYF.

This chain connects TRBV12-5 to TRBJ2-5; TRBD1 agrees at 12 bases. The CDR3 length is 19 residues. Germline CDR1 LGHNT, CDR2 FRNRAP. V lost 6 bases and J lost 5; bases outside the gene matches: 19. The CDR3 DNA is TGTGCTAGTGGCCTCCTCCCCCCCCCGGGACAGGGGGCTGAGGAGACCCAGTACTTC. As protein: CASGLLPPPGQGAEETQYF.

The DNA of the CDR3 is TGTGCCAGTAGTTCTCTCCGGGGGGAGACCCAGTACTTC. It yields the protein CASSSLRGETQYF. V is TRBV19 and J is TRBJ2-5, with D maybe TRBD2 (6 bases). Trimming pared 5 bases from V and 5 bases from J, leaving 12 bases between. In germline, CDR1 is LNHDA, CDR2 SQIVND (reference sequence). CDR3 length: 13 residues.

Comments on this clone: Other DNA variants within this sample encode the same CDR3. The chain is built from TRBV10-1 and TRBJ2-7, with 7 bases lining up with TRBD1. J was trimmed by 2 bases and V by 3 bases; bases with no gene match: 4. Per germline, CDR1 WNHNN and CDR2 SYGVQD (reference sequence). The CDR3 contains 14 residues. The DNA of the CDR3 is TGCGCCAGCAGTGAAGACAGGGCAGCCTACGAGCAGTACTTC. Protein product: CASSEDRAAYEQYF.

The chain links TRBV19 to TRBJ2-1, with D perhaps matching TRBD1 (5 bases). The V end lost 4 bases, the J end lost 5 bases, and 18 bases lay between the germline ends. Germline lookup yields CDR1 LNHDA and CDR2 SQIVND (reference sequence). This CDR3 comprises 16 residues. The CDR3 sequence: CASSSTQATVNNEQFF. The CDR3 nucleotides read TGTGCCAGTAGTAGCACGCAGGCGACAGTTAACAATGAGCAGTTCTTC.

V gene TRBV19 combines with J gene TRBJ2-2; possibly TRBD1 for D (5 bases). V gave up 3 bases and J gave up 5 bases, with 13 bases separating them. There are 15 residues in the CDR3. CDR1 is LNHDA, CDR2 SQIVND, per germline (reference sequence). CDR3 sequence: CASSIFVRDTGELFF. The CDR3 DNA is TGTGCCAGTAGTATTTTTGTCAGGGATACCGGGGAGCTGTTTTTT.

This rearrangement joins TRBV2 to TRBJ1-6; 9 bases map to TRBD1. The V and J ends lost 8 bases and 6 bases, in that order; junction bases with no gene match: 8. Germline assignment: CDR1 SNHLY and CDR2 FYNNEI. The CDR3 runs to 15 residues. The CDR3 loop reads CASRSQGAFNSPLHF. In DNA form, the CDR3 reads TGTGCCAGCCGATCACAGGGGGCGTTTAATTCACCCCTCCACTTT.

The CDR3 protein is CASSPGQGSYNEQFF. The CDR3 bases are TGTGCCAGCAGCCCCGGACAGGGCTCCTACAATGAGCAGTTCTTC. This chain uses TRBV7-3 with TRBJ2-1; 8 bases align to TRBD1. This CDR3 contains 15 residues. V dropped 5 bases and J dropped 0; count of bases not matched to a gene: 3. CDR1 and CDR2 (germline): SGHTA, FQGTGA.

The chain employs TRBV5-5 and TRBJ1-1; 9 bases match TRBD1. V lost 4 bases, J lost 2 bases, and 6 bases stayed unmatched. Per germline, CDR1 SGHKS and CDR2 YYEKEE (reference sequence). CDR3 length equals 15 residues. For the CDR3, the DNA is TGTGCCAGCAGCAACACACAGGGGGCCAACACTGAAGCTTTCTTT. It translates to CASSNTQGANTEAFF.

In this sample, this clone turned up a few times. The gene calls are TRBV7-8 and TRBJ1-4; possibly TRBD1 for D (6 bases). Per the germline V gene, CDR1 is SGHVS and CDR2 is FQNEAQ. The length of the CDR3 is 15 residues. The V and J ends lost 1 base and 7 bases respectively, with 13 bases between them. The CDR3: CASSLDSRGGEKLFF. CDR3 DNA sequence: TGTGCCAGCAGCTTAGACTCGAGGGGGGGTGAAAAACTGTTTTTT. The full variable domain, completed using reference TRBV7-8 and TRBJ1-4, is GAGVSQSPRYKVAKRGQDVALRCDPISGHVSLFWYQQALGQGPEFLTYFQNEAQLDKSGLPSDRFFAERPEGSVSTLKIQRTQQEDSAVYLCASSLDSRGGEKLFFGSGTQLSVL.

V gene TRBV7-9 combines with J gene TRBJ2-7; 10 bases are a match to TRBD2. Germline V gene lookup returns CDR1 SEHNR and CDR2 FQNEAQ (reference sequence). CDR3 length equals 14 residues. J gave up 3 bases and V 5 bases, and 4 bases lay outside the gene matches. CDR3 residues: CASSDASGGYEQYF. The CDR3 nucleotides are TGTGCCAGCAGCGACGCTAGCGGGGGCTACGAGCAGTACTTC.

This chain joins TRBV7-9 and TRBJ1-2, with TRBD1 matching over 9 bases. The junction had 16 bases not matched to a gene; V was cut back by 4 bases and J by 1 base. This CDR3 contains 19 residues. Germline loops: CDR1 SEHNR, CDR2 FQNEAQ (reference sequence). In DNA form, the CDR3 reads TGTGCCAGCAGCTCAACCGTACAGGGGGCGGGGAGTAGTAACTATGGCTACACCTTC. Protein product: CASSSTVQGAGSSNYGYTF.

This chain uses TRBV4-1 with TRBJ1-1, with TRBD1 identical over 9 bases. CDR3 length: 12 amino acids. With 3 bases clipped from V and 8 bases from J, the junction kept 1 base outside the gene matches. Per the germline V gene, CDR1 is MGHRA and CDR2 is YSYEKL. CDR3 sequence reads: CASSQGTGEAFF. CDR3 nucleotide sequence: TGCGCCAGCAGCCAGGGGACAGGGGAAGCTTTCTTT.

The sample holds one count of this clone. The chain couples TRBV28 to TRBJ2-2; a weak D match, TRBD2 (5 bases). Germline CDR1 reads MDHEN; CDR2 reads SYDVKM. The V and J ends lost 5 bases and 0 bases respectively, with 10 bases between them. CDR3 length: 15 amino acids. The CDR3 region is CASSPSLANTGELFF. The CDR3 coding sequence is TGTGCCAGCAGTCCTAGCCTCGCGAACACCGGGGAGCTGTTTTTT.

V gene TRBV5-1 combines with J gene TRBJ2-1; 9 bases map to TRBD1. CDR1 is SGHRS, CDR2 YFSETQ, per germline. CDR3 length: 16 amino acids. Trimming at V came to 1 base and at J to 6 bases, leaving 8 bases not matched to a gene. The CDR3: CASSLTGTGLSNEQFF. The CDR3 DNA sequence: TGCGCCAGCAGCTTGACCGGGACAGGGTTAAGCAATGAGCAGTTCTTC.

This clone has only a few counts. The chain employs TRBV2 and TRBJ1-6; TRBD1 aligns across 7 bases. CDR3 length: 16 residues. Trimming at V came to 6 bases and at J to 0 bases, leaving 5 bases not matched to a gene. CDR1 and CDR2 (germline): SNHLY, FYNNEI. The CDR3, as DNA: TGTGCCAGCAGGGGACAGAAAAGCTCCTATAATTCACCCCTCCACTTT. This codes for CASRGQKSSYNSPLHF. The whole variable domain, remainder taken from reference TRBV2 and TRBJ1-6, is EPEVTQTPSHQVTQMGQEVILRCVPISNHLYFYWYRQILGQKVEFLVSFYNNEISEKSEIFDDQFSVERPDGSNFTLKIRSTKLEDSAMYFCASRGQKSSYNSPLHFGNGTRLTVT.

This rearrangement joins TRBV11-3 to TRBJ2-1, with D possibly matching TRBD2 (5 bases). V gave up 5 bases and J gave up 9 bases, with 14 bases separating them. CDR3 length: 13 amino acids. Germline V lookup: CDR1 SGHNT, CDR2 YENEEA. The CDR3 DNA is TGTGCCAGCAGCACTAGTGTACGAAGTGAGCAGTTCTTC. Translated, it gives CASSTSVRSEQFF.

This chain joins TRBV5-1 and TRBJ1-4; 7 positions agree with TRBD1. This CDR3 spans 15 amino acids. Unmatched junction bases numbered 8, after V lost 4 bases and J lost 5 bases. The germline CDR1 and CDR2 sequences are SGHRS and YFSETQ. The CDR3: CASSTGQAGNEKLFF. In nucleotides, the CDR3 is TGCGCCAGCAGCACCGGACAGGCAGGAAATGAAAAACTGTTTTTT.

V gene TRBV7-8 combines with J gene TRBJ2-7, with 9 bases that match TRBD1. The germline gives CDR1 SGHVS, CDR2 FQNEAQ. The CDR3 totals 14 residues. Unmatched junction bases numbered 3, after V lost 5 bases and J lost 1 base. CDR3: CASSRTGASYEQYV. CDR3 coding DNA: TGTGCCAGCAGCCGGACAGGGGCTTCCTACGAGCAGTACGTC.

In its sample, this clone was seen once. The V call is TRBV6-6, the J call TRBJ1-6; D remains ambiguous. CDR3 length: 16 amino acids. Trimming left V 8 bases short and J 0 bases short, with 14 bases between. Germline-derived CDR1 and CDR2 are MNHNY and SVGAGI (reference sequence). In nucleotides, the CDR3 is TGTGCCAGCGGCCGCGCGGCTTCCTCCTATAATTCACCCCTCCACTTT. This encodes CASGRAASSYNSPLHF.